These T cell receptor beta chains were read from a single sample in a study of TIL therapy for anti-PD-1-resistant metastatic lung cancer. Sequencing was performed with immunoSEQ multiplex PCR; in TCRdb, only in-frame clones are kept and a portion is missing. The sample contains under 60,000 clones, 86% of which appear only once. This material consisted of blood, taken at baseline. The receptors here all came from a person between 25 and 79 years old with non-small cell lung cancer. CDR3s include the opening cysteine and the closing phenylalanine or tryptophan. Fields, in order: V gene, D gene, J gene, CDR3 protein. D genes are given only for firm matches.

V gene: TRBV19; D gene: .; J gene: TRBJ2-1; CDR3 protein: CASSRGDLSNEQFF
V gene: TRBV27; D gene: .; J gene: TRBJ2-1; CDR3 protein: CASSSPRLGRHEQFF
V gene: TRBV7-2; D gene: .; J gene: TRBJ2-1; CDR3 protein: CASSLNRGGFDEQFF
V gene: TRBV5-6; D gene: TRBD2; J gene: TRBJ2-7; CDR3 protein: CASSPLAGGSYEQYF
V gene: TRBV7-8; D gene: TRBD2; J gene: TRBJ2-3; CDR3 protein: CASSSIPLAGGPMDTQYF
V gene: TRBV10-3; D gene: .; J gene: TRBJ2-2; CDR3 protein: CAISDHGGTGELFF
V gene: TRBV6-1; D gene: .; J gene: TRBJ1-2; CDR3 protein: CASSEALRGGYTF
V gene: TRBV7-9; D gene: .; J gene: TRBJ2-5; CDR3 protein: CASSEEGGTQYF
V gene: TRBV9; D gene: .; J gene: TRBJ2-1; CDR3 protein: CASSVGAREQFF
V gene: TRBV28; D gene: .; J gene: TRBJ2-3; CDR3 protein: CASSLGRRGRTDTQYF
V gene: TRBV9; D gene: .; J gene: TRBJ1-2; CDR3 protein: CASSVEGYGYTF
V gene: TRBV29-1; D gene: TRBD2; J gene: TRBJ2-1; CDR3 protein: CSVDGTSGTYNEQFF
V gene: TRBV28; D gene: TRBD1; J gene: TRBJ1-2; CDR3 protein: CASSLEQGVNYGYTF
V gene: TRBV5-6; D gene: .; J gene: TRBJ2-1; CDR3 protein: CASSPAGQGRRNEQFF
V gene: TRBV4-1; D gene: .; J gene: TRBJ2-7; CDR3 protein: CASSQDAGAYYEQYF
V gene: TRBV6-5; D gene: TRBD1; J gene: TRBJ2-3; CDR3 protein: CASSYLTGGGYTQYF
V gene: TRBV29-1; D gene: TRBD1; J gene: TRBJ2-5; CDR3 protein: CSVSRGWGTGKETQYF
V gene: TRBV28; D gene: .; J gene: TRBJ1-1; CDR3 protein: CASSLGNTEAFF
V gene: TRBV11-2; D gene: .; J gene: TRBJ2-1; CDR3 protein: CASSRTLLAGNEQFF
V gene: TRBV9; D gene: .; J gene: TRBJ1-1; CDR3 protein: CASSVQMNTEAFF
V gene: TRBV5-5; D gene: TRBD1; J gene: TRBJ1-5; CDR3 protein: CASSLGGQGAGQPQHF
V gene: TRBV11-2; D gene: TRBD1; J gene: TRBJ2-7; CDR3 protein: CASSPRTGSYEQYF
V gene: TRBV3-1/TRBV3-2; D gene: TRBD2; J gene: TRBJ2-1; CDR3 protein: CASSQASGPYNEQFF
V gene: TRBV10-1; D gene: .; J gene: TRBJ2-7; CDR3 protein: CASRTGGSYEQYF
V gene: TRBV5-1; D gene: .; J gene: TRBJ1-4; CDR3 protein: CASSWTAAGEKLFF
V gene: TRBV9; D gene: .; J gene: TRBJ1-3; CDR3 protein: CASSDGYSGNTIYF
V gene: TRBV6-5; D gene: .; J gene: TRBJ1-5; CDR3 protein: CASSYSIRDRSQHF
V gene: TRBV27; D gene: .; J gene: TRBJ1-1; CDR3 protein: CASSLGTEAFF
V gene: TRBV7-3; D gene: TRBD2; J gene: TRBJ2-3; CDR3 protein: CASSLRTSGSNTQYF
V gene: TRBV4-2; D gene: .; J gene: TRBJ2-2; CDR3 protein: CASSPEDSYGELFF
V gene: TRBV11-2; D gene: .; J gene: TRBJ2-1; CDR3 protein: CASRKAGEAYNEQFF
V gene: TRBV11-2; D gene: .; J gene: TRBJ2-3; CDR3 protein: CASRSRSTDTQYF
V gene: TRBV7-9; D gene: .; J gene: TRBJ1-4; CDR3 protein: CASSLVLSVATNEKLFF
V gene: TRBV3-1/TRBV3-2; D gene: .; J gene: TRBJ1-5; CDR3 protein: CASSQAGSNQPQHF
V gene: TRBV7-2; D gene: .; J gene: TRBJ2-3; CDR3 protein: CASSNRAGFSTDTQYF
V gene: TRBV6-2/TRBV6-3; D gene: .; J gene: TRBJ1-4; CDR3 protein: CASSYGRATNEKLFF
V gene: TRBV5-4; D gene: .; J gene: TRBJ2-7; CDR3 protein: CASSSLDGSFSYEQYF
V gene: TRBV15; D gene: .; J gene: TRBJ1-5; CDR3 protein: CATSRDETRQPQHF
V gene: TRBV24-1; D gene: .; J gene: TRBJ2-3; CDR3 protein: CATSDSWTALGTDTQYF
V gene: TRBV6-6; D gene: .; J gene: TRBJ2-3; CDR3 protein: CASSQITDTQYF
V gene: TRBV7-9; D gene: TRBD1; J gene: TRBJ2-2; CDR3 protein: CASSPPGTGLSGELFF
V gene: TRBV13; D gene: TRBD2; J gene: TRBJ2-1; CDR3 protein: CASSLLTSGGRGEQFF
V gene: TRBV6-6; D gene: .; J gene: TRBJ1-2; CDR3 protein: CASRGFYGYTF
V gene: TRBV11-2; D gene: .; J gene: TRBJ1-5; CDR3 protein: CASSLVGSNQPQHF
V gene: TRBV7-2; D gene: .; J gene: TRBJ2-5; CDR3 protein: CASSTGPTARTQYF
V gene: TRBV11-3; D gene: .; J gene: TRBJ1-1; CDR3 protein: CASSLKGSEAFF
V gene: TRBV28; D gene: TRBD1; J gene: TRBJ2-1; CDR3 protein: CASSFLGTGPNAQFF
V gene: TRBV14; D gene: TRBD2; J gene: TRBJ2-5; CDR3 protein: CASSQAQPWPSGGGETQYF